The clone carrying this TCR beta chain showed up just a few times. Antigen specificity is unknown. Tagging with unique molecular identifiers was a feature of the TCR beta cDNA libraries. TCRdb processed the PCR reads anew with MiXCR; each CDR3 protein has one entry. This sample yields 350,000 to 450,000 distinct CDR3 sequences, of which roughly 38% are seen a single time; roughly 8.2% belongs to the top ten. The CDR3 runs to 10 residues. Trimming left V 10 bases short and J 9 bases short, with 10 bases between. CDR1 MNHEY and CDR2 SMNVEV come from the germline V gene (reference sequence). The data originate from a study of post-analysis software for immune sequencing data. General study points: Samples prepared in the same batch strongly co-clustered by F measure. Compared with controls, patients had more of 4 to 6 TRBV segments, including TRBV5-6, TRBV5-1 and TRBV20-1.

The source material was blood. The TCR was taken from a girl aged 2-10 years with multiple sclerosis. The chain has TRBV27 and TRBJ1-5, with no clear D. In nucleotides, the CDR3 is TGTGCCACTCCAGGTGGGCCCCAGCATTTT. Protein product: CATPGGPQHF.